The TCR beta chain under discussion was sequenced for a study of regulatory T cells in long-lasting Graves disease. Building the TCR beta libraries relied on iRepertoire HTBI primers, and CDR3 regions underwent Arm-PCR. Each CDR3 protein gets one entry after TCRdb re-called the multiplex PCR reads with MiXCR. The sample consists of hundreds of thousands of distinct CDR3 sequences, about 13% of them appearing once. Time point specified: newly diagnosed GD, antithyroid drugs for less than 3 months. PBMCs were the source of the RNA used for TCR sequencing. This clonotype was counted ten times or more. These data were likewise used in another study, on T cells in Graves' hyperthyroidism and ophthalmopathy. Per that study: First-round RT-PCR targeting the TCR CDR3 was performed with the HTBI primer set. Ophthalmopathy cases were set apart from stable hyperthyroidism by a 13 V-J model.

Sequenced material: peripheral blood mononuclear cells (PBMCs), taken at new diagnosis, from a patient treated with antithyroid drugs. This receptor was obtained from a man aged 25 to 45 with Graves disease.

The CDR3 DNA is TGTGCCAGCAGTTTGGGGGGGGGACACACCGGGGAGCTGTTTTTT. This sequence encodes CASSLGGGHTGELFF. The rearrangement joins TRBV12-3 or TRBV12-4 to TRBJ2-2; 7 bases match TRBD2. The J segment lost 3 bases and the V segment lost 3 bases, leaving 4 bases of the junction unmatched. CDR3 length equals 15 residues.